The 31 T cell receptor beta chains given below trace back to one sample, sequenced in a study of cytomegalovirus exposure and HLA in healthy donors. 13 Jbeta primers and 60 Vbeta primers were used for the PCR. Method: immunoSEQ multiplex PCR; TCRdb's copy keeps in-frame clones and lacks some. Of some 190,000 clones listed, 81% are singletons. What was sequenced was PBMCs. These receptors were obtained from a man aged 18-30 years in good health and CMV-seronegative.

The chain links TRBV6-1 to TRBJ2-3; no clear D gene. The CDR3 runs 14 residues. The ends were cut back, 6 bases at V and 5 bases at J, with 15 bases in the middle. Germline V CDR1 and CDR2: MNHNS, SASEGT. The CDR3 protein is CASRIPIPGDTQYF. DNA of the CDR3: TGTGCCAGCAGGATACCGATCCCGGGAGATACGCAGTATTTT.

The chain couples TRBV7-6 to TRBJ1-1; TRBD1 matches 7 bases. The V segment lost 3 bases and the J segment 0 bases; nucleotides outside the gene matches: 1. Germline V gene data show CDR1 as SGHVS and CDR2 as FNYEAQ. The CDR3 sequence is 14 residues long. DNA of the CDR3: TGTGCCAGCAGCTTCGACAGGGTGAACACTGAAGCTTTCTTT. This codes for CASSFDRVNTEAFF.

V gene TRBV7-2 combines with J gene TRBJ1-3, with 8 bases matching TRBD1. Trimming took 5 bases from V and 4 from J; bases not matched to a gene: 4. The CDR3 consists of 14 residues. CDR1 is SGHTA, CDR2 FQGNSA, per germline. CDR3 in DNA: TGTGCCAGCAGCAACGACAGGGGAGGAAACACCATATATTTT. The encoded protein is CASSNDRGGNTIYF.

The V gene is TRBV4-1, the J gene TRBJ1-4; D is ambiguous. Germline V gene lookup returns CDR1 MGHRA and CDR2 YSYEKL. The CDR3 has 12 amino acids. Trimming removed 8 bases at V and 5 bases at J, with 9 bases between. CDR3 sequence reads: CASRGENEKLFF. In DNA, the CDR3 is TGCGCCAGCCGGGGAGAGAATGAAAAACTGTTTTTT.

This clone was seen once. This chain joins TRBV9 and TRBJ2-1; TRBD2 aligns across 10 bases. The CDR3 loop spans 16 amino acids. CDR1 and CDR2 from the germline V gene are SGDLS and YYNGEE. The V segment lost 0 bases and the J segment 4 bases; nucleotides outside the gene matches: 4. CDR3 DNA: TGTGCCAGCAGCGTAGGCCCACTAGCGGGGTACAATGAGCAGTTCTTC. It yields the protein CASSVGPLAGYNEQFF.

The chain employs TRBV5-1 and TRBJ2-1, with TRBD1 matching over 8 bases. The CDR3 totals 14 residues. Looked up from germline, CDR1 is SGHRS and CDR2 is YFSETQ. V gave up 4 bases and J gave up 4 bases; unmatched junction bases: 4. CDR3 sequence reads: CASSRGQGYNEQFF. The CDR3 DNA is TGCGCCAGCAGCCGCGGACAGGGTTACAATGAGCAGTTCTTC.

The chain couples TRBV5-4 to TRBJ2-7; 12 bases are shared with TRBD2. Germline V gives CDR1 SGHNT, CDR2 YYREEE (reference sequence). The CDR3 loop spans 18 amino acids. V shed 0 bases, J shed 2 bases, and the junction held 9 bases outside the gene matches. The CDR3: CASSLVLAGGTLTYEQYF. The CDR3 bases are TGTGCCAGCAGCTTGGTACTAGCGGGGGGCACCCTAACCTACGAGCAGTACTTC.

The chain employs TRBV13 and TRBJ2-1; 11 nucleotides align to TRBD2. Germline lookup yields CDR1 PRHDT and CDR2 FYEKMQ (reference sequence). The V gene end was trimmed by 5 bases and the J gene end by 8 bases; junction bases not matched to a gene: 11. There are 16 residues in the CDR3. The CDR3 DNA reads TGTGCCAGCAGCGCACGCCTAGCGGGGGGAAGGGATGAGCAGTTCTTC. Its protein is CASSARLAGGRDEQFF.

CDR3 DNA: TGTGCCAGCAGCTTAGAGAGGGTGAACACTGAAGCTTTCTTT. Its protein product is CASSLERVNTEAFF. The V and J genes are TRBV7-6 and TRBJ1-1; D remains unclear. CDR1 SGHVS and CDR2 FNYEAQ come from the germline V gene. V was clipped by 1 base and J by 0 bases, with 6 bases between them. The CDR3 spans 14 residues.

V and J are TRBV5-1 and TRBJ1-2; a weak D match, TRBD1 (5 bases). Between the trimmed V and J ends, which lost 4 bases and 1 base, there was a span of 11 bases. CDR3 length equals 14 residues. Germline V CDR1 and CDR2: SGHRS, YFSETQ. The CDR3 sequence: CASSDRQNNYGYTF. CDR3 bases: TGCGCCAGCAGCGACCGACAGAATAACTATGGCTACACCTTC.

The rearrangement links TRBV7-8 to TRBJ2-1, with TRBD2 matching over 10 bases. Germline-derived CDR1 and CDR2 are SGHVS and FQNEAQ. This CDR3 region has 16 residues. V lost 3 bases, J lost 4 bases, and 6 bases stayed unmatched. The CDR3 DNA sequence: TGTGCCAGCAGCTTTATTAGCGGGAGGACTTACAATGAGCAGTTCTTC. It specifies CASSFISGRTYNEQFF.

The J gene is TRBJ2-5, the V gene TRBV28; D gene uncertain. V was cut by 3 bases and J by 3 bases, with 14 bases left in between. The CDR3 runs to 15 residues. In germline, CDR1 is MDHEN, CDR2 SYDVKM. CDR3: CASSFFSTAEETQYF. In nucleotides, the CDR3 is TGTGCCAGCAGTTTTTTCTCAACGGCGGAAGAGACCCAGTACTTC.

In its sample, this clone was seen a few times. The chain joins TRBV5-4 to TRBJ2-5, with 7 positions matching TRBD2. The CDR3 is 14 amino acids. Germline CDR1 is SGHNT and CDR2 is YYREEE (reference sequence). Unmatched junction bases numbered 3, after V lost 3 bases and J lost 1 base. CDR3 sequence reads: CASSSTSLQETQYF. In nucleotides, the CDR3 is TGTGCCAGCAGCTCGACTAGCCTCCAAGAGACCCAGTACTTC.

This sequence joins TRBV6-1 and TRBJ2-2; 8 bases agree with TRBD2. Germline V gene sequence: CDR1 MNHNS, CDR2 SASEGT. V trimming: 1 base; J trimming: 1 base; junction bases outside the gene matches: 8. The CDR3 totals 18 residues. DNA of the CDR3: TGTGCCAGCAGTGAAGTGGTTAGGACTAGCAGGAACACCGGGGAGCTGTTTTTT. Its translation is CASSEVVRTSRNTGELFF.

The genes are TRBV30 and TRBJ1-5; D ambiguous. The CDR3 is 13 amino acids. CDR1 is GTSNPN and CDR2 is SVGIG in the germline V gene (reference sequence). With 6 bases removed from V and 3 bases from J, the gap between germline ends came to 12 bases. CDR3 DNA: TGTGCCTGCGGTTGGGCCACCAATCAGCCCCAGCATTTT. Protein sequence: CACGWATNQPQHF.

The genes are TRBV15 and TRBJ2-5; 12 bases fit TRBD2. CDR1 is LNHNV and CDR2 is YYDKDF in the germline V gene (reference sequence). J was trimmed by 4 bases and V by 1 base; bases with no gene match: 4. The CDR3 runs to 16 residues. CDR3 bases: TGTGCCACCAGCAGAGTATTACTAGCGGGAGGAGAGACCCAGTACTTC. It is translated as CATSRVLLAGGETQYF.

V and J are TRBV19 and TRBJ2-7, with D uncertain. The CDR3 is made up of 14 amino acids. Germline V lookup: CDR1 LNHDA, CDR2 SQIVND (reference sequence). Deletions cut 4 bases from V and 3 bases from J, with 13 bases between. In DNA, the CDR3 is TGTGCCAGTAGTAAGTCCCAAGGAGTCTACGAGCAGTACTTC. This gives the protein CASSKSQGVYEQYF.

The chain joins TRBV7-9 to TRBJ2-6; weak D call: TRBD2 (5 bases). The CDR3 runs 16 residues. Germline V CDR1 and CDR2: SEHNR, FQNEAQ (reference sequence). V lost 1 base to trimming and J lost 3 bases, with 10 bases between them. CDR3 DNA sequence: TGTGCCAGCAGCTTAGGGACTGGCTTTGGGGCCAACGTCCTGACTTTC. This translates into CASSLGTGFGANVLTF.

The V gene is TRBV7-2, the J gene TRBJ2-7; 8 nucleotides line up with TRBD2. Unmatched junction bases numbered 3, after V lost 0 bases and J lost 2 bases. The CDR3 sequence is 15 residues long. Germline V CDR1 and CDR2: SGHTA, FQGNSA. This CDR3 reads CASSLALAVTYEQYF. CDR3 DNA: TGTGCCAGCAGCTTAGCACTAGCGGTTACCTACGAGCAGTACTTC.

This rearrangement joins TRBV6-5 to TRBJ2-5, with 9 nucleotides matching TRBD2. V lost 11 bases and J lost 1; bases outside the gene matches: 8. Germline-derived CDR1 and CDR2 are MNHEY and SVGAGI. The CDR3 spans 14 residues. CDR3 residues: CAGHSGGLQETQYF. The CDR3 coding sequence is TGTGCCGGCCATAGCGGGGGCCTCCAAGAGACCCAGTACTTC.

The gene calls are TRBV5-1 and TRBJ2-1, with a weak D call TRBD2 (6 bases). The CDR3 totals 14 residues. Trimming pared 8 bases from V and 5 bases from J, leaving 17 bases between. Germline assignment: CDR1 SGHRS and CDR2 YFSETQ. CDR3 DNA: TGCGCCAGTGCCAGCGGGTTAGGACACAATGAGCAGTTCTTC. It encodes CASASGLGHNEQFF.

The chain couples TRBV19 to TRBJ1-5; 9 positions match TRBD1. In germline, CDR1 is LNHDA, CDR2 SQIVND (reference sequence). J lost 10 bases, V lost 7 bases, and 5 bases had no gene match. The CDR3 consists of 12 residues. The DNA for the CDR3 is TGTGCCAGTACCCGGACAGGGGTTCCCCAGCATTTT. Amino acid sequence: CASTRTGVPQHF.

V and J are TRBV5-6 and TRBJ2-7; no definite D call. Trimming stripped 0 bases from V and 2 bases from J, with 12 bases between. Looked up from germline, CDR1 is SGHDT and CDR2 is YYEEEE. This CDR3 spans 15 amino acids. In DNA form, the CDR3 reads TGTGCCAGCAGCTTGGGTTCAGGTGGAACCTACGAGCAGTACTTC. It yields the protein CASSLGSGGTYEQYF.

The chain uses TRBV9 and TRBJ2-5, with a possible D match to TRBD2 (5 bases). The V and J ends lost 3 bases and 4 bases respectively, with 16 bases between them. Germline V CDR1 and CDR2: SGDLS, YYNGEE. CDR3 length equals 15 residues. Written as DNA, the CDR3 is TGTGCCAGCAGCGCACCCCGGACCGGGGTAGAGACCCAGTACTTC. It codes for CASSAPRTGVETQYF.

This chain connects TRBV7-6 to TRBJ2-3, with D unclear. Between the trimmed V and J ends, which lost 5 bases and 1 base, there was a span of 10 bases. The CDR3 extends over 14 amino acids. In germline, CDR1 is SGHVS, CDR2 FNYEAQ. The CDR3 loop reads CASSPVMGTDTQYF. As DNA, the CDR3 is TGTGCCAGCAGCCCGGTCATGGGCACAGATACGCAGTATTTT.

This chain links TRBV7-9 with TRBJ2-5, with 11 bases that match TRBD2. The CDR3 has 17 amino acids. J was trimmed by 5 bases and V by 5 bases; bases with no gene match: 13. Germline CDR1 is SEHNR and CDR2 is FQNEAQ (reference sequence). CDR3: CASSPTELAGERETQYF. The DNA of the CDR3 is TGTGCCAGCAGCCCCACTGAACTAGCGGGAGAACGGGAGACCCAGTACTTC.

The chain links TRBV11-2 to TRBJ2-1; 13 bases line up with TRBD2. The CDR3 is 18 amino acids. Germline V gives CDR1 SGHAT, CDR2 FQNNGV. V trimming: 0 bases; J trimming: 2 bases; junction bases outside the gene matches: 4. The CDR3 here is CASSLELAGGRTYNEQFF. CDR3 nucleotide sequence: TGTGCCAGCAGCTTAGAACTAGCGGGAGGGCGCACCTACAATGAGCAGTTCTTC.

V and J are TRBV14 and TRBJ1-5; TRBD1 agrees at 7 bases. The CDR3 loop spans 16 amino acids. J was trimmed by 2 bases and V by 7 bases; bases with no gene match: 11. The germline V gene encodes CDR1 SGHDN and CDR2 FVKESK. The DNA of the CDR3 is TGTGCCAGCACCCGCCGACAGGGTGGGGGCAATCAGCCCCAGCATTTT. As protein: CASTRRQGGGNQPQHF.

This clone was recorded a few times. The chain carries TRBV7-2 and TRBJ2-7; D might be TRBD1 (6 bases). This CDR3 has 17 amino acids. V was shortened by 1 base and J by 2 bases, with 18 bases between the two germline ends. The germline CDR1 and CDR2 sequences are SGHTA and FQGNSA. The CDR3 sequence: CASSLVSGTPLAYEQYF. The CDR3 bases are TGTGCCAGCAGCTTAGTCTCCGGGACACCTCTAGCCTACGAGCAGTACTTC.

The gene calls are TRBV6-5 and TRBJ1-4; 7 bases map to TRBD1. The CDR3 consists of 14 residues. J gave up 8 bases and V 6 bases, and 9 bases lay outside the gene matches. Germline values: CDR1 MNHEY, CDR2 SVGAGI. The CDR3 region has the DNA TGTGCCAGCAGAGCCCGACAGGGAGGCGAAAAACTGTTTTTT. This sequence encodes CASRARQGGEKLFF.

The sample holds a few counts of this clone. The rearrangement uses TRBV4-3 and TRBJ1-2; possibly TRBD1 for D (5 bases). V was clipped by 3 bases and J by 4 bases, with 15 bases between them. The CDR3 sequence is 15 residues long. Germline V lookup: CDR1 LGHNA, CDR2 YSLEER. In DNA, the CDR3 is TGCGCCAGCAGCCAGGGGGGGGAGGCAAGCTATGGCTACACCTTC. It translates to CASSQGGEASYGYTF.